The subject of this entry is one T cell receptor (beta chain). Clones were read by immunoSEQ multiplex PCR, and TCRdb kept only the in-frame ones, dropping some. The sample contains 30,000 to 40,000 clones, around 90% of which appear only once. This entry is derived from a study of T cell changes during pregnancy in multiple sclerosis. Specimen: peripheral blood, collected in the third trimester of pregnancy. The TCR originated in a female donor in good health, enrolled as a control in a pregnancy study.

The CDR3 loop reads CAISRQGNEQFF. The CDR3 coding sequence is TGTGCCATCAGTAGACAGGGTAATGAGCAGTTCTTC. The chain joins TRBV10-3 to TRBJ2-1; 7 bases fit TRBD1. Germline CDR1 reads ENHRY; CDR2 reads SYGVKD. CDR3 length: 12 residues. The V segment lost 5 bases and the J segment 7 bases; nucleotides outside the gene matches: 2.